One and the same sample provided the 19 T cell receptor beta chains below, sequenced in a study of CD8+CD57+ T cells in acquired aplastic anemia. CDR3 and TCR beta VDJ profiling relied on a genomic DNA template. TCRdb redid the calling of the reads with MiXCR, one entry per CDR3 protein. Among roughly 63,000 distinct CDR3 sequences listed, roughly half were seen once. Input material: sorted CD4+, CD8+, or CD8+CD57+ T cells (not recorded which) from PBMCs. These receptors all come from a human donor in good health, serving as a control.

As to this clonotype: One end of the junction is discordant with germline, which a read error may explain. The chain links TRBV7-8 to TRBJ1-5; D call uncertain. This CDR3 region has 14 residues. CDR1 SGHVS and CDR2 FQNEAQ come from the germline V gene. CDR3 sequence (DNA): TGCGCCAGCAGCTTAGTATTAGGCAATCAGCTCCAGCATTTT. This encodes CASSLVLGNQLQHF.

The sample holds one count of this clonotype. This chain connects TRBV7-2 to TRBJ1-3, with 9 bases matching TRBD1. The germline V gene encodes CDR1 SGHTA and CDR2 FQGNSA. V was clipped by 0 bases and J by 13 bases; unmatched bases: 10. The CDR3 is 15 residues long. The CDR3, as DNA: TGTGCCAGCAGCTTAGCCCCGCGGGACAGGGTCAGTATATATTTT. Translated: CASSLAPRDRVSIYF.

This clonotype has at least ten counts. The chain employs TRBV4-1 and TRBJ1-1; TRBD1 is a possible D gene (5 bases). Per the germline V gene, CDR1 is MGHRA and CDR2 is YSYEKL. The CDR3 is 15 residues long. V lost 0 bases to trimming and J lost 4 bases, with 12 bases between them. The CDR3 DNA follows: TGCGCCAGCAGCCAAGAGGGGCGTTCGGGCACTGAAGCTTTCTTT. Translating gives CASSQEGRSGTEAFF.

The CDR3 spells CASSLGRDQPQHF. The CDR3 coding sequence is TGTGCCAGCAGTCTTGGGCGAGATCAGCCCCAGCATTTT. This chain links TRBV6-1 with TRBJ1-5; D ambiguous. This CDR3 contains 13 residues. The V end was cut by 5 bases, the J end by 5 bases, with 10 bases between. Germline values: CDR1 MNHNS, CDR2 SASEGT.

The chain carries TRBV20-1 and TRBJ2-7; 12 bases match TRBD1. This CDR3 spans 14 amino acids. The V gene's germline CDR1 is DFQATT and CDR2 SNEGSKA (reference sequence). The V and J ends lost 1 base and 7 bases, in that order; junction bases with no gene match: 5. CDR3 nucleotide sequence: TGCAGTGCTAGAGGGGGACAGGGGGCGCGGGAGCAGTACTTC. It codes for CSARGGQGAREQYF.

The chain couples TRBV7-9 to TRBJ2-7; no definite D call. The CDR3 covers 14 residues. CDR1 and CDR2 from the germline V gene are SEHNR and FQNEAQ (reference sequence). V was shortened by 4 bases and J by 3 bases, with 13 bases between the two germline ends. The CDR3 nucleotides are TGTGCCAGCAGCTCTCCGACGGGTTTCTACGAGCAGTACTTC. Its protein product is CASSSPTGFYEQYF. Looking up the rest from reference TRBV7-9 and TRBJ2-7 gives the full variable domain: DTGVSQNPRHKITKRGQNVTFRCDPISEHNRLYWYRQTLGQGPEFLTYFQNEAQLEKSRLLSDRFSAERPKGSFSTLEIQRTEQGDSAMYLCASSSPTGFYEQYFGPGTRLTVT.

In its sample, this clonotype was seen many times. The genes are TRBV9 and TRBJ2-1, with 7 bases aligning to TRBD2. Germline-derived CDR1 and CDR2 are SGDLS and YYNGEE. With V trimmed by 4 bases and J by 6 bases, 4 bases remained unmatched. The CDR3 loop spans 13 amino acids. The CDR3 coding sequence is TGTGCCAGCAGCCTAGGACTAGTCAATGAGCAGTTCTTC. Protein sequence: CASSLGLVNEQFF.

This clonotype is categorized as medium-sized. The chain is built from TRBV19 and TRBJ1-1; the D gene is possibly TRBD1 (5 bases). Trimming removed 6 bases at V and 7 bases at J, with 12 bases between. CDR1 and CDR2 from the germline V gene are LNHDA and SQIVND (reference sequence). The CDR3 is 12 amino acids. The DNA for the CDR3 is TGTGCCAGTAGATCAGGGTGGAATGAAGCTTTCTTT. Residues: CASRSGWNEAFF.

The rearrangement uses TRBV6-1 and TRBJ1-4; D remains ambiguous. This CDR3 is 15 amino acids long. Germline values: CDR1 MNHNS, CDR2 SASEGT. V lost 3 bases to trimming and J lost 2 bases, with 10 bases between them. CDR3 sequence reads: CASSDTPLTNEKLFF. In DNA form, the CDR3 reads TGTGCCAGCAGTGACACGCCTCTGACTAATGAAAAACTGTTTTTT.

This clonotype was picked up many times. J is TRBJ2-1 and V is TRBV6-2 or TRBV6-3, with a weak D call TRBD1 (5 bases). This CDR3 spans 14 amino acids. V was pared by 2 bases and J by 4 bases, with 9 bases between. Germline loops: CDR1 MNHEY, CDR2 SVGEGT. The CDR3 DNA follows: TGTGCCAGCAGTTACCTACAGGATTACAATGAGCAGTTCTTC. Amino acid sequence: CASSYLQDYNEQFF.

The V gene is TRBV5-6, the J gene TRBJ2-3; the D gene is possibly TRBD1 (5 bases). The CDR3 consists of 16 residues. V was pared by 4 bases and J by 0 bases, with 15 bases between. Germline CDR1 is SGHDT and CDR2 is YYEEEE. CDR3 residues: CASSPRQKTSTDTQYF. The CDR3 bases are TGTGCCAGCAGCCCAAGACAGAAAACTAGCACAGATACGCAGTATTTT.

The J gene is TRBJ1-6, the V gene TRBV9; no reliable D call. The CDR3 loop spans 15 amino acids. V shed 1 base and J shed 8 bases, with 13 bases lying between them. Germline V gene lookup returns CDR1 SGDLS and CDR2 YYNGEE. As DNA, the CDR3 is TGTGCCAGCAGCGTACATCATGACGGGGATTCACCCCTCCACTTT. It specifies CASSVHHDGDSPLHF.

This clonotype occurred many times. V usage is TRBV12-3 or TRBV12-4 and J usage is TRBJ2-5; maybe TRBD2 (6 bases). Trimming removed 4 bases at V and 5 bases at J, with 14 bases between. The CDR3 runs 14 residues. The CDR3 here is CASSWAGFGETQYF. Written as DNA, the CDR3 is TGTGCCAGCAGTTGGGCGGGGTTTGGGGAGACCCAGTACTTC.

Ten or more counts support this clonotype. The DNA for the CDR3 is TGTGCCAGCAGCCCGTCCGGGACAGGGCTTGAGCAGTACTTC. Its translation: CASSPSGTGLEQYF. The chain is built from TRBV13 and TRBJ2-7; 9 bases align to TRBD1. V lost 5 bases, J lost 7 bases, and 9 bases stayed unmatched. CDR1 and CDR2 from the germline V gene are PRHDT and FYEKMQ (reference sequence). The CDR3 runs to 14 residues.

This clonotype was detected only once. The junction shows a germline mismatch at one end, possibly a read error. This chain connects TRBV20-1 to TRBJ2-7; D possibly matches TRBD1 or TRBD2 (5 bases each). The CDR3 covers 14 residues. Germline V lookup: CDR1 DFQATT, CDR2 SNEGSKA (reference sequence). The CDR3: CSTREDTQTYEQYF. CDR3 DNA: TGCAGTACTAGAGAGGACACCCAAACCTACGAGCAGTACTTC.

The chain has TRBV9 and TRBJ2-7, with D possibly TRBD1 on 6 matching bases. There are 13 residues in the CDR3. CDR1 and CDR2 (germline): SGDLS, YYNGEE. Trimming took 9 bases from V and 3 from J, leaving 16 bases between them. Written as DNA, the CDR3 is TGTGCCACCAGTGATTCACAGGGCTACGAGCAGTACTTC. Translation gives CATSDSQGYEQYF.

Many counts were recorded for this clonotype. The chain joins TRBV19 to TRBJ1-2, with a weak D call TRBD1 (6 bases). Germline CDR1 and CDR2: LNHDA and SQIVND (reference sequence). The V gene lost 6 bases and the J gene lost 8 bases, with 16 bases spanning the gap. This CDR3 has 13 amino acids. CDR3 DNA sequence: TGTGCCAGTAGCATGGGGGGCGCGGGCGGCTACACCTTC. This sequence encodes CASSMGGAGGYTF.

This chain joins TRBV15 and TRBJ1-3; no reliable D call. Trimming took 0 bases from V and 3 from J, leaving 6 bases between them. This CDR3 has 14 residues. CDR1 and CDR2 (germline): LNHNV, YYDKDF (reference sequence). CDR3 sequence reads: CATSRDRSGNTIYF. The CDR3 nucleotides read TGTGCCACCAGCAGAGATCGGAGTGGAAACACCATATATTTT.

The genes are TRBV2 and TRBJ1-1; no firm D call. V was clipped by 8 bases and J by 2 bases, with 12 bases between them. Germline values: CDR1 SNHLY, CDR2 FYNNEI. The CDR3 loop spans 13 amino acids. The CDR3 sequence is CASSVDHNTEAFF. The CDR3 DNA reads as TGTGCCAGCTCGGTGGACCACAACACTGAAGCTTTCTTT.